Detailed here is one T cell receptor beta chain. Germline V gives CDR1 MNHEY, CDR2 SVGAGI. V was clipped by 0 bases and J by 6 bases, with 11 bases between them. CDR3 length equals 14 residues. The sample belongs to a study of blood T cell repertoires in COVID-19. Profiled with immunoSEQ multiplex PCR; TCRdb holds only in-frame clones, not every one. The table shows 200,000 to 300,000 clones, with roughly nine tenths occurring only once. The TCR sequence derives from a man aged 60 to 69 who had recovered from COVID-19. Sequenced: peripheral blood. The chain carries TRBV6-5 and TRBJ1-2; the D gene is possibly TRBD1 (5 bases). CDR3 region: CASSYSGRGDGYTF. CDR3 bases: TGTGCCAGCAGTTACTCCGGCCGGGGGGATGGCTACACCTTC.